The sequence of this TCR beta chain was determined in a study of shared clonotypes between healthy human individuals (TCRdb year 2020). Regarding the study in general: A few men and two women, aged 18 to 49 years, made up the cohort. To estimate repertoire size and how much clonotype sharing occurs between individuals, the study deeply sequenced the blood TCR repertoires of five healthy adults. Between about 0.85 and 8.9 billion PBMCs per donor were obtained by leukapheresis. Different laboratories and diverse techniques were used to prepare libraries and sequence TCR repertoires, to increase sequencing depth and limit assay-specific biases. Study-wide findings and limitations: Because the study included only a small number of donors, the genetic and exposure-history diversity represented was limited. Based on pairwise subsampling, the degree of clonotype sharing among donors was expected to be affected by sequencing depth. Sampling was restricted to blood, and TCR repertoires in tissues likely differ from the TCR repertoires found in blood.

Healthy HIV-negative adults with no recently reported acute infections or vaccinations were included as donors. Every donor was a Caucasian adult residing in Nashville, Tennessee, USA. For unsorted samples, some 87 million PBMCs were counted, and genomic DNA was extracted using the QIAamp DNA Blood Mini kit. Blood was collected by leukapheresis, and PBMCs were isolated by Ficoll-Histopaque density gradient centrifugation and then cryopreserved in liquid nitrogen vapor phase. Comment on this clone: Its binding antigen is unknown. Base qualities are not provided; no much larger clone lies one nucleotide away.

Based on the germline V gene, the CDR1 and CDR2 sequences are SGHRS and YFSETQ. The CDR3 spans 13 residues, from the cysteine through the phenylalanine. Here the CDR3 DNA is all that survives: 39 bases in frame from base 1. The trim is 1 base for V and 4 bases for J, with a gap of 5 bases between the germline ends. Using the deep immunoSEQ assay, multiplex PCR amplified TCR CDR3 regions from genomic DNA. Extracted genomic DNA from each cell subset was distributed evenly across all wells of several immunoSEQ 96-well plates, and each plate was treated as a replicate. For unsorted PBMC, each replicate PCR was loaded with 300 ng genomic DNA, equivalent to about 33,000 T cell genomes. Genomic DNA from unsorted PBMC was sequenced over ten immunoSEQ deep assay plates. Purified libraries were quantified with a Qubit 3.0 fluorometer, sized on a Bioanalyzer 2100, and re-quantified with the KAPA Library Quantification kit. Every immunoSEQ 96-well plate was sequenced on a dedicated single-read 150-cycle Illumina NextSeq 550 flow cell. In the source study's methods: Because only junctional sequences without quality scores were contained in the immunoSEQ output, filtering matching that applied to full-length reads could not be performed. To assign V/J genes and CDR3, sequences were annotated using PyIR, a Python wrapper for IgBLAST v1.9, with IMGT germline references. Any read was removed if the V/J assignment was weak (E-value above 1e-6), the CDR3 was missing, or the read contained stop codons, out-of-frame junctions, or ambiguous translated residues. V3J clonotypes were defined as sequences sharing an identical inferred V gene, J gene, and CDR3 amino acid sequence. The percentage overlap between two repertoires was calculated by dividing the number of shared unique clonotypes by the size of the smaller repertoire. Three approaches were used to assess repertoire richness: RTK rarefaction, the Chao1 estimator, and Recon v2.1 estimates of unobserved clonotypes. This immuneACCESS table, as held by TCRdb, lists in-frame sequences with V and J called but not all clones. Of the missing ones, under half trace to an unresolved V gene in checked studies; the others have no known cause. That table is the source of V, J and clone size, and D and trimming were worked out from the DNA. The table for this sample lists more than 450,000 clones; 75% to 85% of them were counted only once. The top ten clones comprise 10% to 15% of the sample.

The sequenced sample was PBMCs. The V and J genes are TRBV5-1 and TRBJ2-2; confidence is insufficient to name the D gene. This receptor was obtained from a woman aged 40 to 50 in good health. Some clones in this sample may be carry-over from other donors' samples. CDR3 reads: CASSLTPTGELFF. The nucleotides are TGCGCCAGCAGCTTGACCCCCACCGGGGAGCTGTTTTTT. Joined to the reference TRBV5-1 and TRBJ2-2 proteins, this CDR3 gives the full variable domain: KAGVTQTPRYLIKTRGQQVTLSCSPISGHRSVSWYQQTPGQGLQFLFEYFSETQRNKGNFPGRFSGRQFSNSRSEMNVSTLELGDSALYLCASSLTPTGELFFGEGSRLTVL.